The rows below give T cell receptor beta chains drawn from one sample of a study of blood T cells in healthy people across ages. TCRdb processed the 5' RACE reads anew with MiXCR; each CDR3 protein has one entry. The profile shows roughly 680,000 distinct CDR3 sequences, 52% of them singletons. Sequenced sample: blood. Source of these receptors: a woman older than 75 in good health. The CDR3 runs from the conserved cysteine through the conserved F or W. A D gene is named only where the DNA matches it firmly. Clone size is given for some rows only: seen once, a few or many times, or a class if the clone is expanded.

>TRBJ2-7|NA|15|TRBV7-8|NA
TGTGCCAGCAGCTTAGCCTCCGGCGGAACCTACGAGCAGTACTTC
CASSLASGGTYEQYF
>TRBJ2-1|NA|15|TRBV7-9|TRBD2
TGTGCCAGCAGCTTAGTTGGGGGAGGGAAGAATGAGCAGTTCTTC
CASSLVGGGKNEQFF
>TRBJ2-7|NA|15|TRBV4-2|TRBD1
TGTGCCAGCAGCCAAAGGACAGGGTCCTCCTACGAGCAGTACTTC
CASSQRTGSSYEQYF
>TRBJ2-1|many|16|TRBV7-3|NA
TGTGCCAGCAGCTTAGAGTGGGAGGGGGTTCCCAATGAGCAGTTCTTC
CASSLEWEGVPNEQFF
>TRBJ2-1|many|13|TRBV7-2|NA
TGTGCCAGCAGTGCTATCTTGGGCAATGAGCAGTTCTTC
CASSAILGNEQFF
>TRBJ2-1|many|15|TRBV7-3|TRBD2
TGTGCCAGCAGCCTGACTAGCGGGAGTTTTAGTGAGCAGTTCTTC
CASSLTSGSFSEQFF
>TRBJ2-2|NA|16|TRBV3-1|TRBD1
TGTGCCAGCAGCCGAAGAACAGGGGTAAACACCGGGGAGCTGTTTTTT
CASSRRTGVNTGELFF
>TRBJ2-5|NA|16|TRBV5-1|TRBD2
TGCGCCAGCAGCCCGGACCTAACCGGGAGGCAAGAGACCCAGTACTTC
CASSPDLTGRQETQYF
>TRBJ2-5|NA|15|TRBV7-2|NA
TGTGCCAGCAGCTTAACCCCGGACAGCCAAGAGACCCAGTACTTC
CASSLTPDSQETQYF
>TRBJ2-3|many|15|TRBV24-1|NA
TGTGCCACCAGTGACCGTGGGACCAACACAGATACGCAGTATTTT
CATSDRGTNTDTQYF
>TRBJ2-5|NA|12|TRBV29-1|NA
TGCAGCCCCCCGTGGGTTAGAGAGACCCAGTACTTC
CSPPWVRETQYF
>TRBJ2-7|many|19|TRBV27|TRBD2
TGTGCCAGCAGTTTCTACCCCACCCATCTAGCGGGGTTCTCGTACGAGCAGTACTTC
CASSFYPTHLAGFSYEQYF
>TRBJ2-5|NA|16|TRBV5-1|NA
TGCGCCAGCAGCCCTGGTGGGGGGGGCCTAGTTCGTGAGCAGTACTTC
CASSPGGGGLVREQYF
>TRBJ2-7|NA|12|TRBV20-1|NA
TGCAGTGCTACGGCGACAATCTACGAGCAGTACTTC
CSATATIYEQYF
>TRBJ2-5|few|15|TRBV28|TRBD2
TGTGCCGGCAGTCTTAGCGGGGGGGCGGAAAATGAGCAGTACTTC
CAGSLSGGAENEQYF
>TRBJ2-1|few|16|TRBV10-3|TRBD1
TGTGCCATCAGTGAGTCGGACAGGGGGCCCTACAATGAGCAGTTCTTC
CAISESDRGPYNEQFF
>TRBJ2-3|NA|15|TRBV2|TRBD1
TGTGCCACCGCGGACCGGGACAGGGGCCCAGATACGCAGTATTTT
CATADRDRGPDTQYF